A single sample is the source of the 26 T cell receptor beta chains below, sequenced in a study of T-cell reconstitution after alpha-beta-depleted transplantation in children (TCRdb year 2016). Libraries were prepared through PCR. Sequencing instrument: Illumina HiSeq 2500. To normalize quantification of the TCRbeta repertoire, the TCR libraries were built with molecular barcoding that relied on unique molecular identifiers. TCRdb applied fastp at Q25 and MiXCR to the public reads, then kept only in-frame beta chains. Rows with one shared CDR3 protein collapse into an entry with the most common genes and DNA. The sample profile shows 500,000 to 600,000 distinct CDR3 sequences; about 30% of them were found once. Roughly 2.5% of the sample is taken by the ten largest. The sample in question was PBMCs from the stem cell graft donor, obtained from the stem cell graft. The receptor set was obtained from a human donor who donated a stem cell graft to a child with aplastic anemia.

This clonotype was found a few times. The chain uses TRBV20-1 and TRBJ1-5; possibly TRBD1 for D (5 bases). Germline loops: CDR1 DFQATT, CDR2 SNEGSKA (reference sequence). V lost 0 bases and J lost 4, with 19 bases in between. The CDR3 has 17 residues. This CDR3 reads CSARETGTLAGNQPQHF. DNA for the CDR3: TGCAGTGCTAGAGAAACCGGGACCCTTGCGGGTAATCAGCCCCAGCATTTT.

The V call is TRBV6-2 or TRBV6-3, the J call TRBJ1-2; D is unclear. Trimming stripped 5 bases from V and 9 bases from J, with 22 bases between. CDR3 length: 15 amino acids. CDR1 is MNHEY, CDR2 SVGEGT, per germline. The CDR3 here is CASSPRVLQKSSYTF. The CDR3 nucleotides read TGTGCCAGCAGTCCCCGAGTCCTACAAAAGAGTAGCTACACCTTC.

The V gene is TRBV5-4, the J gene TRBJ2-7, with D hard to call. The CDR3 has 15 residues. The V gene lost 0 bases and the J gene lost 2 bases, with 12 bases spanning the gap. The germline V gene has CDR1 SGHNT and CDR2 YYREEE (reference sequence). The chain's CDR3 is CASSLESGGTYEQYF. The CDR3 DNA reads as TGTGCCAGCAGCTTGGAATCTGGCGGCACCTACGAGCAGTACTTC. Full variable domain (missing parts from reference TRBV5-4 and TRBJ2-7): ETGVTQSPTHLIKTRGQQVTLRCSSQSGHNTVSWYQQALGQGPQFIFQYYREEENGRGNFPPRFSGLQFPNYSSELNVNALELDDSALYLCASSLESGGTYEQYFGPGTRLTVT.

This clonotype showed up many times. The chain links TRBV12-3 or TRBV12-4 to TRBJ1-1, with 7 bases aligning to TRBD1. V lost 8 bases to trimming and J lost 0 bases; unmatched junction nucleotides: 3. This CDR3 comprises 13 residues. The CDR3 is CASRDRMNTEAFF. The CDR3 DNA sequence: TGTGCCAGCCGGGACAGAATGAACACTGAAGCTTTCTTT.

This clonotype came up a few times. The J gene is TRBJ2-3, the V gene TRBV29-1; D ambiguous. This CDR3 spans 15 amino acids. Germline CDR1 SQVTM, CDR2 ANQGSEA. V was pared by 7 bases and J by 3 bases, with 20 bases between. This CDR3 reads CSATPTAVETDTQYF. CDR3 nucleotide sequence: TGCAGCGCCACTCCCACGGCGGTAGAGACAGATACGCAGTATTTT.

In its sample, this clonotype was seen many times. The rearrangement links TRBV7-2 to TRBJ2-1, with D possibly TRBD2 on 5 matching bases. In germline, CDR1 is SGHTA, CDR2 FQGNSA. This CDR3 comprises 13 residues. Between the trimmed V and J ends, which lost 4 bases and 5 bases, there was a span of 9 bases. CDR3 sequence reads: CASSSDLHNEQFF. The CDR3 region has the DNA TGTGCCAGCAGCTCGGACTTGCACAATGAGCAGTTCTTC.

The chain has TRBV3-1 and TRBJ2-1; TRBD2 matches at 7 bases. Losses at the gene ends were 1 base for V and 7 bases for J; bases not matched to a gene: 7. The germline CDR1 and CDR2 sequences are LGHDT and YNNKEL (reference sequence). This CDR3 contains 15 residues. CDR3 nucleotide sequence: TGTGCCAGCAGCCAAGGGACTAGAACCCCGAATGAGCAGTTCTTC. Amino acids: CASSQGTRTPNEQFF.

This clonotype was detected ten times or more. The chain joins TRBV5-1 to TRBJ1-1; 8 nucleotides match TRBD1. CDR3 length: 15 residues. In germline, CDR1 is SGHRS, CDR2 YFSETQ. Trimming removed 0 bases from V and 11 bases from J; junction bases left unmatched: 12. The CDR3 DNA is TGCGCCAGCAGCTTGGAAGGCAGGGGGCTCGTAGAGGCTTTCTTT. Its protein product is CASSLEGRGLVEAFF. Drawing the rest from reference TRBV5-1 and TRBJ1-1, the complete variable domain is KAGVTQTPRYLIKTRGQQVTLSCSPISGHRSVSWYQQTPGQGLQFLFEYFSETQRNKGNFPGRFSGRQFSNSRSEMNVSTLELGDSALYLCASSLEGRGLVEAFFGQGTRLTVV.

This clonotype appeared a few times. This chain links TRBV29-1 with TRBJ2-7, with 8 bases that match TRBD2. V was pared by 3 bases and J by 1 base, with 2 bases of the junction left unmatched. CDR3 size: 13 residues. Germline-derived CDR1 and CDR2 are SQVTM and ANQGSEA. The CDR3 region has the DNA TGCAGCGTTGAGACTAGCGCATCCTACGAGCAGTACTTC. This translates into CSVETSASYEQYF.

This clonotype occurred a few times. The chain has TRBV5-1 and TRBJ1-1, with 10 bases that match TRBD1. Per the germline V gene, CDR1 is SGHRS and CDR2 is YFSETQ. This CDR3 comprises 17 residues. Trimming at V came to 4 bases and at J to 9 bases, leaving 18 bases not matched to a gene. CDR3 nucleotides: TGCGCCAGCAGCCCAACCCCCGGGACAGGGGTCCCCGATCAAGCTTTCTTT. It encodes CASSPTPGTGVPDQAFF.

This clonotype was recorded many times. This chain connects TRBV7-2 to TRBJ2-2; D call uncertain. Germline CDR1 is SGHTA and CDR2 is FQGNSA. Between the trimmed V and J ends, which lost 1 base and 4 bases, there was a span of 7 bases. The CDR3 is 14 amino acids. CDR3 loop: CASSLVGSTGELFF. CDR3 DNA sequence: TGTGCCAGCAGCTTAGTGGGTTCCACCGGGGAGCTGTTTTTT.

This clonotype was recorded a few times. The rearrangement joins TRBV4-3 to TRBJ2-3; the D gene is possibly TRBD1 (5 bases). Germline V gives CDR1 LGHNA, CDR2 YSLEER. The CDR3 totals 15 residues. The V and J ends lost 0 bases and 5 bases respectively, with 12 bases between them. The CDR3 here is CASSQDRQTRDTQYF. As DNA, the CDR3 is TGCGCCAGCAGCCAAGATCGACAGACTCGAGATACGCAGTATTTT.

The sample holds many counts of this clonotype. The V gene is TRBV20-1, the J gene TRBJ2-1; 7 positions agree with TRBD1. The length of the CDR3 is 19 residues. V lost 1 base, J lost 3 bases, and 18 bases stayed unmatched. Germline V gene lookup returns CDR1 DFQATT and CDR2 SNEGSKA (reference sequence). The CDR3 loop reads CSARGGIYSMGQSYNEQFF. The CDR3 DNA follows: TGCAGTGCTAGAGGGGGTATTTATAGTATGGGACAGAGCTACAATGAGCAGTTCTTC.

In its sample, this clonotype was seen many times. This rearrangement joins TRBV12-3 or TRBV12-4 to TRBJ2-7; D is tentatively TRBD1 or TRBD2 (5 bases each). There are 12 residues in the CDR3. V was pared by 6 bases and J by 3 bases, with 9 bases between. The CDR3 is CASSRDGYEQYV. The CDR3 coding sequence is TGTGCCAGCAGCAGGGACGGCTACGAGCAGTACGTC.

This rearrangement joins TRBV27 to TRBJ1-4; D is possibly TRBD1 (5 bases). The V end lost 5 bases, the J end lost 8 bases, and 18 bases lay between the germline ends. CDR3 length equals 15 residues. The V gene's germline CDR1 is MNHEY and CDR2 SMNVEV (reference sequence). CDR3 protein: CASSPGDFWAEKLFF. The CDR3 coding sequence is TGTGCCAGCAGTCCCGGGGACTTCTGGGCAGAAAAACTGTTTTTT.

The J gene is TRBJ2-1, the V gene TRBV7-3, with a tentative D call TRBD1 (6 bases). Trimming removed 5 bases from V and 0 bases from J, with 11 bases in between. Per the germline V gene, CDR1 is SGHTA and CDR2 is FQGTGA. The CDR3 extends over 15 amino acids. CDR3 DNA: TGTGCCAGCAGCAGACAGGCGAGCTCCTACAATGAGCAGTTCTTC. Amino acid sequence: CASSRQASSYNEQFF.

This clonotype turned up a few times. The rearrangement uses TRBV28 and TRBJ2-5; 8 bases line up with TRBD1. The CDR3 spans 15 residues. CDR1 MDHEN and CDR2 SYDVKM come from the germline V gene. The trim removed 4 bases at V and 1 base at J, leaving 5 bases unmatched. CDR3 nucleotide sequence: TGTGCCAGCAGTTCGGGACAGGTGCTCCAAGAGACCCAGTACTTC. Its translation is CASSSGQVLQETQYF.

This clonotype was seen a handful of times. The DNA is left out, because the CDR3 cannot be placed on it with certainty; the CDR3 is given as TCRdb lists it. The gene calls are TRBV7-5 and TRBJ2-5; the table names TRBD2, a call not compared with the DNA. TRBV7-5 is a pseudogene locus. The CDR3 comprises 18 residues, both ends counted. CDR3 sequence reads: CISVSEAPPRACQETQYF.

The chain has TRBV29-1 and TRBJ1-2, with D possibly matching TRBD1 (5 bases). V lost 4 bases, J lost 4 bases, and 13 bases lay in between. The CDR3 runs 13 residues. Germline V gene lookup returns CDR1 SQVTM and CDR2 ANQGSEA. As DNA, the CDR3 is TGCAGCGTTGTTGCAGGGCTCACCTATGGCTACACCTTC. It yields the protein CSVVAGLTYGYTF.

The rearrangement joins TRBV6-2 or TRBV6-3 to TRBJ2-7, with D possibly TRBD2 on 6 matching bases. Germline CDR1 MNHEY, CDR2 SVGEGT. The V gene lost 5 bases and the J gene lost 1 base, with 36 bases spanning the gap. There are 22 residues in the CDR3. CDR3 sequence (DNA): TGTGCCAGCAGTCCCCCGGTCTCTCGGGAGCCCTGCCCGGCTTCCTCATCCTACGAGCAGTACGTC. Protein sequence: CASSPPVSREPCPASSSYEQYV.

In this sample, this clonotype turned up once. CDR3 region: CASGTGAFNQPQHF. The CDR3 DNA is TGTGCCAGCGGGACGGGGGCCTTCAATCAGCCCCAGCATTTT. V is TRBV6-1 and J is TRBJ1-5; a weak D match, TRBD1 (6 bases). The CDR3 sequence is 14 residues long. V lost 8 bases, J lost 3 bases, and 14 bases lay in between. Germline loops: CDR1 MNHNS, CDR2 SASEGT.

The gene calls are TRBV7-9 and TRBJ1-1; D possibly corresponds to TRBD1 (6 bases). The CDR3 has 16 amino acids. Germline lookup yields CDR1 SEHNR and CDR2 FQNEAQ (reference sequence). Between the trimmed V and J ends, which lost 5 bases and 3 bases, there was a span of 19 bases. The CDR3 region has the DNA TGTGCCAGCAGCCCCCCTTGGGGGGGCGCGGACACTGAAGCTTTCTTT. This codes for CASSPPWGGADTEAFF.

The CDR3 sequence: CSAGTPSGNTIYF. The CDR3 nucleotides are TGCAGTGCTGGGACACCTTCTGGAAACACCATATATTTT. V and J are TRBV20-1 and TRBJ1-3; maybe TRBD1 (6 bases). CDR3 length equals 13 residues. V was cut by 5 bases and J by 1 base, with 9 bases left in between. The germline V gene has CDR1 DFQATT and CDR2 SNEGSKA (reference sequence).

The chain joins TRBV5-4 to TRBJ2-3, with 13 bases that match TRBD2. The CDR3 covers 16 residues. Germline V gene lookup returns CDR1 SGHNT and CDR2 YYREEE (reference sequence). The trim removed 4 bases at V and 2 bases at J, leaving 4 bases unmatched. The CDR3 DNA follows: TGTGCCAGCAGCGACGGACTAGCGGGAGCCACAGATACGCAGTATTTT. It translates to CASSDGLAGATDTQYF.

The chain has TRBV20-1 and TRBJ2-1, with 14 bases identical to TRBD2. This CDR3 region has 19 residues. V dropped 3 bases and J dropped 0; count of bases not matched to a gene: 10. Per germline, CDR1 DFQATT and CDR2 SNEGSKA (reference sequence). This CDR3 is CSARDPGLAGVFSYNEQFF. CDR3 bases: TGCAGTGCTAGGGACCCGGGACTAGCGGGAGTGTTCTCCTACAATGAGCAGTTCTTC.

This clonotype was counted only a few times. The chain recombines TRBV20-1 with TRBJ1-6, with 8 bases that match TRBD1. The CDR3 has 13 residues. The trim removed 6 bases at V and 4 bases at J, leaving 2 bases unmatched. CDR1 and CDR2 (germline): DFQATT, SNEGSKA (reference sequence). Written as DNA, the CDR3 is TGCAGTGCAGACAGGGGATATAATTCACCCCTCCACTTT. This translates into CSADRGYNSPLHF.